The TCR beta chain under discussion was sequenced for a study of CD8+ T cells in alopecia areata. Study-wide findings and caveats: Scalp repertoires also include resident alphabeta T cells from normal skin. Lesional scalp exceeded normal scalp in clonality, especially in alopecia totalis/universalis.

As the sequencing template, cDNA was produced by extracting RNA and reverse transcribing it. Data came from immunoSEQ multiplex PCR; TCRdb stores just in-frame clones and leaves some out. The repertoire holds around 98,000 clones, with over 40% as singletons. In the case of this clone: The antigen remains undetermined.

The sequence derives from a human donor with alopecia areata. Sequenced material: CD4+ T cells sorted from blood.

The CDR3 DNA is TGCAGCGTTGGTTTCGGCAGGGAGGAAGGCTACACCTTC. It codes for CSVGFGREEGYTF. The chain uses TRBV29-1 and TRBJ1-2; TRBD1 might be the D (5 bases). There are 13 residues in the CDR3. CDR1 is SQVTM, CDR2 ANQGSEA, per germline. The V end was cut by 4 bases, the J end by 8 bases, with 17 bases between.